One sample yielded the 20 T cell receptor beta chains listed below, sequenced in a study of cytomegalovirus exposure and HLA in healthy donors. Primers for the PCR totalled 60 Vbeta and 13 Jbeta. Assay used: immunoSEQ multiplex PCR; TCRdb lists only in-frame clones, some missing. Seen here are more than 50,000 clones, about three quarters observed once, and the top ten hold approximately 2.4%. Sequenced sample: PBMCs. All receptors derive from a female donor in good health and CMV-seronegative.

This clone was counted once. The rearrangement joins TRBV27 to TRBJ1-1, with D possibly being TRBD1 (6 bases). Trimming took 10 bases from V and 4 from J, leaving 16 bases between them. Germline V CDR1 and CDR2: MNHEY, SMNVEV (reference sequence). This CDR3 comprises 13 residues. This CDR3 is CATPSQGFTEAFF. In DNA, the CDR3 is TGTGCCACCCCGAGCCAGGGGTTCACTGAAGCTTTCTTT.

The V gene is TRBV5-1, the J gene TRBJ1-5; a weak D match, TRBD1 (6 bases). The germline V gene encodes CDR1 SGHRS and CDR2 YFSETQ. V was clipped by 4 bases and J by 1 base, with 15 bases between them. This CDR3 contains 16 residues. Here the CDR3 reads CASSPWGGGSNQPQHF. The CDR3 DNA reads as TGCGCCAGCAGCCCATGGGGAGGGGGGAGCAATCAGCCCCAGCATTTT.

The gene calls are TRBV10-3 and TRBJ2-3; 14 bases align to TRBD2. The CDR3 is 19 residues long. V dropped 6 bases and J dropped 0; count of bases not matched to a gene: 11. CDR1 and CDR2 from the germline V gene are ENHRY and SYGVKD. The CDR3 spells CAIRGISGTSGGSTDTQYF. DNA for the CDR3: TGTGCCATCAGGGGTATCTCCGGGACTAGCGGGGGTAGCACAGATACGCAGTATTTT.

The V and J genes are TRBV2 and TRBJ2-7; 7 bases match TRBD1. Germline-derived CDR1 and CDR2 are SNHLY and FYNNEI. The CDR3 totals 14 residues. Trimming cost V 9 bases and J 2 bases; bases outside gene matches: 10. The CDR3 DNA follows: TGTGCCAGTTCTTACAGGGGAGAGACCTACGAGCAGTACTTC. It specifies CASSYRGETYEQYF.

The chain links TRBV30 to TRBJ2-6, with 7 positions matching TRBD1. Trimming removed 2 bases from V and 0 bases from J; junction bases left unmatched: 16. This CDR3 contains 20 residues. Germline values: CDR1 GTSNPN, CDR2 SVGIG (reference sequence). CDR3 in DNA: TGTGCCTGGAGTCCATCGTGGGGGCAGGGGGACGGCTCTGGGGCCAACGTCCTGACTTTC. Protein product: CAWSPSWGQGDGSGANVLTF.

The chain carries TRBV30 and TRBJ2-5; 9 nucleotides agree with TRBD2. The CDR3 length is 14 residues. The junction had 7 bases not matched to a gene; V was cut back by 3 bases and J by 5 bases. Germline loops: CDR1 GTSNPN, CDR2 SVGIG (reference sequence). Written as DNA, the CDR3 is TGTGCCTGGAGGAGGGCGGGGGGGCGCGAGACCCAGTACTTC. Translated: CAWRRAGGRETQYF.

The chain recombines TRBV7-5 with TRBJ2-7; the table calls TRBD2, which could not be checked here. TRBV7-5 is a recognized pseudogene. This CDR3 region has 17 residues. This CDR3 reads CARTNTPLGRECNEQYF. CDR3 DNA sequence: TGTGCCAGAACCAACACCCCGCTAGGGCGGGAGTGCAACGAGCAGTACTTC.

This chain joins TRBV19 and TRBJ2-1, with 9 bases matching TRBD1. Trimming cost V 8 bases and J 8 bases; bases outside gene matches: 13. Per the germline V gene, CDR1 is LNHDA and CDR2 is SQIVND (reference sequence). The CDR3 is 15 residues long. The CDR3 coding sequence is TGTGCCAGTTCATTCCCGGGACAGGGTCTTCATGAGCAGTTCTTC. It yields the protein CASSFPGQGLHEQFF.

Only a few counts were recorded for this clone. The chain joins TRBV27 to TRBJ2-3; 11 bases fit TRBD2. The CDR3 is 18 residues long. The germline gives CDR1 MNHEY, CDR2 SMNVEV (reference sequence). V shed 2 bases and J 4 bases; nucleotides not matched to a gene: 11. CDR3 amino acids: CASSLRVAGGSRADTQYF. For the CDR3, the DNA is TGTGCCAGCAGTTTAAGGGTAGCGGGAGGGTCGCGAGCAGATACGCAGTATTTT.

This chain links TRBV29-1 with TRBJ1-2, with D possibly matching TRBD1 (6 bases). The length of the CDR3 is 12 residues. CDR1 is SQVTM, CDR2 ANQGSEA, per germline. V gave up 0 bases and J gave up 8 bases, with 10 bases separating them. The CDR3 nucleotides are TGCAGCGTTGAAGAGGACAGCGAGGGCTACACCTTC. Amino acids: CSVEEDSEGYTF.

This clone has a single count. The rearrangement joins TRBV7-8 to TRBJ2-4; TRBD2 might be the D (6 bases). Germline V gives CDR1 SGHVS, CDR2 FQNEAQ. The CDR3 length is 16 residues. V lost 3 bases to trimming and J lost 2 bases, with 14 bases between them. CDR3 in DNA: TGTGCCAGCAGCTTTGGCGGGGCGGGCCCCAAAAACATTCAGTACTTC. Translation: CASSFGGAGPKNIQYF.

The chain couples TRBV5-1 to TRBJ2-1; D might be TRBD1 (7 bases). The CDR3 runs to 13 residues. V lost 0 bases and J 15 bases, leaving 16 bases between the germline ends. The germline V gene encodes CDR1 SGHRS and CDR2 YFSETQ. As DNA, the CDR3 is TGCGCCAGCAGCTTGGGGCCGGGGGACAGTCCGTTCTTC. Protein: CASSLGPGDSPFF.

The rearrangement links TRBV27 to TRBJ2-3; 13 nucleotides match TRBD2. The CDR3 extends over 16 amino acids. With V trimmed by 5 bases and J by 4 bases, 6 bases remained unmatched. Germline V lookup: CDR1 MNHEY, CDR2 SMNVEV (reference sequence). CDR3 coding DNA: TGTGCCAGCAGTGTAAGACTAGCGGGAGGAGCAGATACGCAGTATTTT. Translated, it gives CASSVRLAGGADTQYF.

The chain uses TRBV7-3 and TRBJ2-1; D gene uncertain. Germline V gene data show CDR1 as SGHTA and CDR2 as FQGTGA. V was pared by 4 bases and J by 7 bases, with 11 bases between. The CDR3 length is 13 residues. CDR3: CASSSPNSNEQFF. DNA of the CDR3: TGTGCCAGCAGCTCCCCTAATAGTAATGAGCAGTTCTTC. The full variable domain, its missing parts supplied by reference TRBV7-3 and TRBJ2-1, is GAGVSQTPSNKVTEKGKYVELRCDPISGHTALYWYRQSLGQGPEFLIYFQGTGAADDSGLPNDRFFAVRPEGSVSTLKIQRTERGDSAVYLCASSSPNSNEQFFGPGTRLTVL.

The V gene is TRBV28, the J gene TRBJ1-4; 9 bases align to TRBD1. Trimming cost V 2 bases and J 3 bases; bases outside gene matches: 4. Germline-derived CDR1 and CDR2 are MDHEN and SYDVKM. This CDR3 region has 16 residues. The CDR3 is CASSLPTGGSNEKLFF. DNA of the CDR3: TGTGCCAGCAGTTTACCCACAGGGGGCTCTAATGAAAAACTGTTTTTT.

The genes are TRBV19 and TRBJ2-2; D possibly corresponds to TRBD2 (5 bases). The germline V and J ends were trimmed by 5 bases and 0 bases, with 10 bases remaining between them. Germline CDR1 is LNHDA and CDR2 is SQIVND (reference sequence). The CDR3 runs to 15 residues. CDR3 protein: CASSDRGANTGELFF. CDR3 DNA sequence: TGTGCCAGTAGTGACCGGGGTGCGAACACCGGGGAGCTGTTTTTT.

The genes are TRBV2 and TRBJ2-7; no clear D gene. This CDR3 contains 11 residues. Germline CDR1 and CDR2: SNHLY and FYNNEI. V was clipped by 4 bases and J by 6 bases, with 7 bases between them. The CDR3 DNA reads as TGTGCCAGCAGTGCACTTCTCGAGCAGTACTTC. Its protein is CASSALLEQYF.

The J gene is TRBJ2-7, the V gene TRBV6-5; D remains ambiguous. Deletions cut 0 bases from V and 1 base from J, with 13 bases between. In germline, CDR1 is MNHEY, CDR2 SVGAGI. The CDR3 is 16 residues long. The CDR3 nucleotides are TGTGCCAGCAGTTACTCGAGACTTACTCCTTCCTACGAGCAGTACTTC. Its translation is CASSYSRLTPSYEQYF.

The J gene is TRBJ1-6, the V gene TRBV6-1; a weak D match, TRBD1 (6 bases). This CDR3 is 18 amino acids long. Germline V gives CDR1 MNHNS, CDR2 SASEGT. The V gene lost 0 bases and the J gene lost 0 bases, with 12 bases spanning the gap. As DNA, the CDR3 is TGTGCCAGCAGTGAAGCGCGAGACAGGAGCTCCTATAATTCACCCCTCCACTTT. This translates into CASSEARDRSSYNSPLHF.

Regarding this clone: Different DNA sequences within this sample yield the same CDR3. This chain links TRBV29-1 with TRBJ2-1; tentative D call: TRBD2 (6 bases). The germline V and J ends were trimmed by 0 bases and 5 bases, with 8 bases remaining between them. Germline CDR1 reads SQVTM; CDR2 reads ANQGSEA. CDR3 length: 13 amino acids. This CDR3 is CSVEDWRDNEQFF. The DNA of the CDR3 is TGCAGCGTTGAAGATTGGAGGGACAATGAGCAGTTCTTC.